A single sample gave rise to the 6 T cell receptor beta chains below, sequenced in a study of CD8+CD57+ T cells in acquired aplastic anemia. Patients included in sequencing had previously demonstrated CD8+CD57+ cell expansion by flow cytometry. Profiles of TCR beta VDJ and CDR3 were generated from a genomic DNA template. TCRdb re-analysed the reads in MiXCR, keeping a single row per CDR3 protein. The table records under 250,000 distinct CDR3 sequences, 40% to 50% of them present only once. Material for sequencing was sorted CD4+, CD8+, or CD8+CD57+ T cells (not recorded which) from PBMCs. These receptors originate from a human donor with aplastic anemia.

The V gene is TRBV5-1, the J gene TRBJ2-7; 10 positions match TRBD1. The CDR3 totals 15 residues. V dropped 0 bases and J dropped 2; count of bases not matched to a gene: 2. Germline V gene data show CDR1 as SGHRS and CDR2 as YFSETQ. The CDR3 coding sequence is TGCGCCAGCAGCTTGGACGGGACAGGGGCCTACGAGCAGTACTTC. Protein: CASSLDGTGAYEQYF.

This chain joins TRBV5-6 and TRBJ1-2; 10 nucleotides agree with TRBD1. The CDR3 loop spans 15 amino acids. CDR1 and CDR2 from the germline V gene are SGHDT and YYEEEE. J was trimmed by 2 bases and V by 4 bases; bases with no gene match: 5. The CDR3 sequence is CASSTDRGGNYGYTF. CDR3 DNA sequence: TGTGCCAGCAGCACGGACAGGGGGGGAAACTATGGCTACACCTTC.

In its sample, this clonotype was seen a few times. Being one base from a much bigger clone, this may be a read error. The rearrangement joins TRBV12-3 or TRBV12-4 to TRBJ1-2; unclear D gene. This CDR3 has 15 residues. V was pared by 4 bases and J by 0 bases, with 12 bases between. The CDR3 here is CASSYRSETNYGYTF. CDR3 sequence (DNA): TGTGCCAGCAGTTATCGGTCAGAGACTAACTATGGCTACACCTTC.

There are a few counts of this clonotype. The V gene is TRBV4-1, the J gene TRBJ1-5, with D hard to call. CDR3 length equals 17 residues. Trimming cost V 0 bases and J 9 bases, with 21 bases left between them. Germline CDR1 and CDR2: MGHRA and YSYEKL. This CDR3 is CASSQDLERNLPWPQHF. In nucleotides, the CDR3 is TGCGCCAGCAGCCAAGATTTAGAGAGGAACCTGCCTTGGCCCCAGCATTTT.

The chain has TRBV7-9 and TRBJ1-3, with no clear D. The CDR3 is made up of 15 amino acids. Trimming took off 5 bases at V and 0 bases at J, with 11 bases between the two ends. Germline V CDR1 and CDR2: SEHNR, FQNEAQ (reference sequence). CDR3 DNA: TGTGCCAGCAGCCCGGCCCACACCTCTGGAAACACCATATATTTT. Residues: CASSPAHTSGNTIYF.

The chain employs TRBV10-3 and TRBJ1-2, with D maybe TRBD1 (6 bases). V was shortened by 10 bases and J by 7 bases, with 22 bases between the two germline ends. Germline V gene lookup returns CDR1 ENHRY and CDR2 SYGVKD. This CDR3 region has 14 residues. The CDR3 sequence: CATAWGGRGGGYTF. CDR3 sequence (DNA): TGTGCCACGGCGTGGGGGGGCAGGGGCGGTGGCTACACCTTC.